This section outlines one T cell receptor beta chain sequence together with its context. This clonotype was observed at least ten times. The antigen it recognizes is unknown. The record has no base qualities; no much larger clone is one base away. CDR1 and CDR2 are drawn from the germline V gene: SGHTA, FQGNSA. Reading from cysteine to phenylalanine, the CDR3 counts 16 amino acids. Only the CDR3 portion is preserved as DNA: 48 bases, with reading frame beginning at the first base. Germline trimming: 3 bases from V, 1 base from J; junction bases outside gene matches: 8. TCRdb shows the sequencer as Illumina HiSeq 2500. Quantitative 5'-RACE with molecular barcodes was used to prepare TCR beta libraries. The published analysis was carried out like this. A new computational method based on a probabilistic model of VDJ rearrangement was used to identify disease-linked TCR variants. The public reads were run again by TCRdb, first through fastp at Q25 and then through MiXCR, and only productive beta chains were kept. Rows with one shared CDR3 protein collapse into an entry with the most common genes and DNA. TCRdb, not the authors, supplied the V and J calls. In this sample the table shows more than 500,000 distinct CDR3 sequences, roughly 5.2% of which occur a single time. Jointly, the top ten make up approximately 4% of the sample.

This sample was taken from a study of CD8 T cells in ankylosing spondylitis (dated by TCRdb to about 2017). General notes on the study: To find TCR variants linked to disease, the study profiled T cell receptor beta repertoires in ankylosing spondylitis patients and healthy donors. The full study cohort was made up of about 24 ankylosing spondylitis patients and 108 healthy donors. Peripheral blood was sampled, and synovial fluid was also collected from ankylosing spondylitis patients. The study at large found these results: Blood from ankylosing spondylitis patients appeared to be characterized by a TCR beta motif made up of seven or eight highly homologous amino acid variants. Some motif variants had previously been reported in the synovial fluid and blood of reactive arthritis patients, which suggests shared mechanisms of disease initiation. The disease-linked clones had a CD8+ phenotype and were found at relatively low frequencies in peripheral blood. Significant enrichment of the disease-linked clones was reported in matched synovial fluid samples from ankylosing spondylitis patients.

The sequenced sample consisted of blood, either unsorted or a sorted T cell fraction (not recorded which). This sequence uses TRBV7-2 and TRBJ2-7; TRBD1 lines up with 8 middle nucleotides. The receptor was isolated from a male donor with ankylosing spondylitis. The CDR3 has the sequence CASSLYRQGASYEQYF. Read as DNA, the sequence is TGTGCCAGCAGCTTGTATCGGCAGGGGGCATCCTACGAGCAGTACTTC. The CDR3 plus the reference TRBV7-2 and TRBJ2-7 genes for the other parts give the full variable domain: GAGVSQSPSNKVTEKGKDVELRCDPISGHTALYWYRQSLGQGLEFLIYFQGNSAPDKSGLPSDRFSAERTGGSVSTLTIQRTQQEDSAVYLCASSLYRQGASYEQYFGPGTRLTVT.